The rows below give T cell receptor beta chains drawn from one sample of a study of T cell repertoires in cytomegalovirus infection. TCRdb independently ran MiXCR on the reads; one entry per CDR3 protein. The table has under 300,000 distinct CDR3 sequences, over 15% seen once. What was sequenced was CD8+ T cells from PBMCs. The source of these receptors is a human donor in good health (CMV status not recorded). Some clones in this sample may be carry-over from other donors' samples. The CDR3 runs from the conserved cysteine through the conserved F or W. D genes are given only for firm matches. The size entry is marked missing in some rows and otherwise reads once, few, many or a size class.

D,J,size,V,DNA,CDR3
TRBD1,TRBJ2-7,.,TRBV9,TGTGCCAGCAGCGTAGGAGGGACAGGGAACCACGAGCAGTACTTC,CASSVGGTGNHEQYF
TRBD1,TRBJ1-6,.,TRBV4-1,TGCGCCAGCAGCGACTGGACAGGGGGGAATTCACCCCTCCACTTT,CASSDWTGGNSPLHF
.,TRBJ1-2,.,TRBV10-3,TGTGCCATCAGTCAGTGGGACGGGGGGAAAGGCTACACCTTC,CAISQWDGGKGYTF
.,TRBJ1-1,.,TRBV6-1,TGTGCCAGCAGTGAAATGGGCGCGGGGACTGAAGCTTTCTTT,CASSEMGAGTEAFF
.,TRBJ2-3,.,TRBV5-5,TGTGCCAGCAGCTTGGAAGGGACAAGACTTAGCACAGATACGCAGTATTTT,CASSLEGTRLSTDTQYF
.,TRBJ2-3,few,TRBV5-6,TGTGCCAGCAGCTTGCCCTACAGGGAGGTGCCAGATACGCAGTATTTT,CASSLPYREVPDTQYF
.,TRBJ2-7,.,TRBV5-1,TGCGCCAGCAGCTTGGTACTAACCGAAGGGGGCTACGAGCAGTACTTC,CASSLVLTEGGYEQYF
TRBD2,TRBJ2-1,.,TRBV20-1,TGCAGTGCTAGAGAGTTCACGGAAGCGGGGGCCTTCTACAATGAGCAGTTCTTC,CSAREFTEAGAFYNEQFF
.,TRBJ2-5,few,TRBV20-1,TGCAGTGCTAGATCAGACGGGGGATGGGGTCAGACCCAGTACTTC,CSARSDGGWGQTQYF
.,TRBJ1-5,few,TRBV25-1,TGTGCCAGCAGTAGCGGAAACAATCAGCCCCAGCATTTT,CASSSGNNQPQHF
TRBD2,TRBJ2-1,few,TRBV6-2/TRBV6-3,TGTGCCAGCAGTTATCTAGCGGAGTACAATGAGCAGTTCTTC,CASSYLAEYNEQFF
.,TRBJ2-5,many,TRBV28,TGTGCCAGTCGATCTGCAGGGGTGAATAGGTACCAAGAGACCCAGTACTTC,CASRSAGVNRYQETQYF
.,TRBJ2-7,many,TRBV7-2,TGTGCCAGCAGCTCAGGGACCATCTACGAGCAGTACTTC,CASSSGTIYEQYF
.,TRBJ1-1,few,TRBV5-1,TGCGCCAGCAGCTTTTCGACAGGACCTCTCACTGAAGCTTTCTTT,CASSFSTGPLTEAFF
.,TRBJ2-5,.,TRBV4-1,TGCGCCAGCAGCCAAGCACTCGGCGGGGTAGAGGAGGGAGAGACCCAGTACTTC,CASSQALGGVEEGETQYF
.,TRBJ1-1,.,TRBV19,TGTGCCAGTAGGGGACGGGAGAACACTGAAGCTTTCTTT,CASRGRENTEAFF
.,TRBJ2-1,.,TRBV7-9,TGTGCCAGCAGCTACCCCGCAGGGACCGAGCATGAGCAGTTCTTC,CASSYPAGTEHEQFF
.,TRBJ2-7,.,TRBV7-8,TGTGCCGGCTCGCTTGGGTCGACCACCGAGCAGTACTTC,CAGSLGSTTEQYF
TRBD1,TRBJ2-1,.,TRBV28,TGTGCCAGCAGTCTTCGACAGGGGGAAGCCAATGAGCAGTTCTTC,CASSLRQGEANEQFF
.,TRBJ1-1,many,TRBV7-2,TGTGCCAGCAGCTCAGAGGTATGGCGCATTCCGTTCGCTGAAGCTTTCTTT,CASSSEVWRIPFAEAFF